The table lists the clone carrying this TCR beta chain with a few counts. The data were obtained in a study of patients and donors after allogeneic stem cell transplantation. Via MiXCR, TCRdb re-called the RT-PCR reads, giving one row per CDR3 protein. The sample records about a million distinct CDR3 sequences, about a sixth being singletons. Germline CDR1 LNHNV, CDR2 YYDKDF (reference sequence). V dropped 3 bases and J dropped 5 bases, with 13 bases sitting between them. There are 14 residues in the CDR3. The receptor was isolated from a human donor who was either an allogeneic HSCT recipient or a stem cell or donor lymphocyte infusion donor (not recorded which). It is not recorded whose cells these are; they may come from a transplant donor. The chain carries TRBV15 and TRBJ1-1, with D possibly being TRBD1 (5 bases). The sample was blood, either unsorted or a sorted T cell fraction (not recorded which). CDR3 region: CATSRNRGRTEAFF. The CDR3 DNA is TGTGCCACCAGCAGGAACCGGGGGAGAACTGAAGCTTTCTTT.